This TCR beta chain was profiled in a study of blood T cell repertoires in COVID-19. Germline V gives CDR1 ENHRY, CDR2 SYGVKD. V lost 3 bases and J 3 bases, leaving 20 bases between the germline ends. The CDR3 is 17 residues long. Assay used: immunoSEQ multiplex PCR; TCRdb lists only in-frame clones, some missing. The table includes 360,000 or so clones, about nine tenths detected once. The sequenced material came from PBMCs or T cells enriched from blood (not recorded which). This sequence originates from a woman aged 25 to 39 who had recovered from COVID-19. The chain carries TRBV10-3 and TRBJ1-2; D gene uncertain. The CDR3 protein is CAISEGRQASRDYGYTF. The CDR3 DNA reads TGTGCCATCAGTGAAGGCCGCCAGGCAAGCAGAGACTATGGCTACACCTTC.